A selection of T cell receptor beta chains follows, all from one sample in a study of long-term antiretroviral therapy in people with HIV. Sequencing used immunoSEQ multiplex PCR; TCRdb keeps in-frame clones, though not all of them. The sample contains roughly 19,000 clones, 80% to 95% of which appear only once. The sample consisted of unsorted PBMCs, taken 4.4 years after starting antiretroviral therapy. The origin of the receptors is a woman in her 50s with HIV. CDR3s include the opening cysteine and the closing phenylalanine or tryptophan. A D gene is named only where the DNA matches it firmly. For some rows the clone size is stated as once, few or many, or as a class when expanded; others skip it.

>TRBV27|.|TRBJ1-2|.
CASSITPTQGSYGYTF
TGTGCCAGCAGTATTACCCCCACACAGGGTTCGTATGGCTACACCTTC
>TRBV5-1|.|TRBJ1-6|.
CASSLGGRDNSPLHF
TGCGCCAGCAGCTTGGGAGGCCGGGATAATTCACCCCTCCACTTT
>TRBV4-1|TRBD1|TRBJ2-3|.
CASSQGGTGFTDTQYF
TGCGCCAGCAGCCAAGGGGGGACAGGGTTTACAGATACGCAGTATTTT
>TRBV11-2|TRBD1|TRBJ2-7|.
CASSPKRLQGANEQYF
TGTGCCAGCAGCCCTAAAAGATTACAGGGGGCTAACGAGCAGTACTTC
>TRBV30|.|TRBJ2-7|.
CACRLQGLGEQYF
TGTGCCTGTAGATTACAGGGTTTAGGGGAGCAGTACTTC
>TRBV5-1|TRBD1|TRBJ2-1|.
CASSFGQGRNEQFF
TGCGCCAGCAGCTTCGGACAGGGGAGGAATGAGCAGTTCTTC
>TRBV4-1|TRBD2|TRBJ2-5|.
CASSQVLTSVQETQYF
TGCGCCAGCAGCCAAGTCCTAACTAGCGTCCAGGAGACCCAGTACTTC
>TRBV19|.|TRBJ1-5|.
CASSIHQAVNQPQHF
TGTGCCAGTAGCATACATCAGGCCGTCAATCAGCCCCAGCATTTT
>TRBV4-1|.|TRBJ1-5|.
CASSQQVGQPQHF
TGCGCCAGCAGCCAGCAGGTGGGTCAGCCCCAGCATTTT
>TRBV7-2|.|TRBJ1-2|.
CASSLRSAGPHDGYTF
TGTGCCAGCAGCTTAAGGTCAGCGGGGCCCCATGATGGCTACACCTTC
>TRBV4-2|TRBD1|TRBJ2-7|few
CASSQDRGTVSYEQYF
TGTGCCAGCAGCCAAGATAGAGGGACAGTCTCCTACGAGCAGTACTTC
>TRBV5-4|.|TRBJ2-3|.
CASSLRRGPSTDTQYF
TGTGCCAGCAGCTTGCGGCGGGGCCCTAGCACAGATACGCAGTATTTT
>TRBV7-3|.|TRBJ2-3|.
CASSKGAATQYF
TGTGCCAGCAGCAAGGGAGCTGCTACGCAGTATTTT
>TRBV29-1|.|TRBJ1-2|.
CSVEDSRENGYTF
TGCAGCGTTGAAGATTCACGGGAAAATGGCTACACCTTC
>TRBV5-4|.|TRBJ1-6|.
CASSLRDKGSPLHF
TGTGCCAGCAGCTTAAGGGACAAGGGTTCACCCCTCCACTTT
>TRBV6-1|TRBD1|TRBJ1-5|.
CASSEGAGGSNQPQHF
TGTGCCAGCAGTGAAGGGGCAGGGGGCAGCAATCAGCCCCAGCATTTT
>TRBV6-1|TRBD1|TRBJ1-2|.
CASKLSGTGYGYTF
TGTGCCAGCAAACTCTCCGGGACAGGATATGGCTACACCTTC
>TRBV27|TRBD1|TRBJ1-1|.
CASSPRQGALVTEAFF
TGTGCCAGCAGTCCGAGACAGGGGGCATTGGTCACTGAAGCTTTCTTT
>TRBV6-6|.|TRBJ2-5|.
CASSYSTLGRETQYF
TGTGCCAGCAGTTACTCGACTCTGGGGCGGGAGACCCAGTACTTC
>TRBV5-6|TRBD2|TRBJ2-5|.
CAFRKGGLQETQYF
TGTGCTTTTCGGAAGGGAGGGCTGCAAGAGACCCAGTACTTC
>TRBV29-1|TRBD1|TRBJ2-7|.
CSVEEIRQGHYEQYF
TGCAGCGTTGAAGAGATAAGACAGGGCCATTACGAGCAGTACTTC
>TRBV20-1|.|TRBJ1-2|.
CSASEGGGYTF
TGCAGTGCTAGTGAGGGGGGGGGCTACACCTTC
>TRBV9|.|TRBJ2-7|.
CASSVGGGNPYEQYF
TGTGCCAGCAGCGTAGGTGGAGGGAACCCCTACGAGCAGTACTTC
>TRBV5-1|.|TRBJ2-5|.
CASSLEPGSLFGATTFRETQYF
TGCGCCAGCAGCTTGGAACCCGGGAGCCTTTTTGGCGCTACAACGTTTCGGGAGACCCAGTACTTC
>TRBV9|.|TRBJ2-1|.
CASSVGFSSYNEQFF
TGTGCCAGCAGCGTAGGGTTTAGCTCCTACAATGAGCAGTTCTTC
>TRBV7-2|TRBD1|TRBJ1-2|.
CASSPGDSSNYGYTF
TGTGCCAGCAGCCCGGGGGACAGTTCTAACTATGGCTACACCTTC
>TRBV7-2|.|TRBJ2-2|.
CASSPENTGELFF
TGTGCCAGCAGCCCGGAGAACACCGGGGAGCTGTTTTTT
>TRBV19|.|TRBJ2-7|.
CASSISRVNDEQYF
TGTGCCAGTAGTATTTCCAGGGTAAATGACGAGCAGTACTTC
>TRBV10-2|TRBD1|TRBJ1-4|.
CASSERGQREIATNEKLFF
TGCGCCAGCAGTGAGAGGGGACAGCGCGAGATTGCAACTAATGAAAAACTGTTTTTT
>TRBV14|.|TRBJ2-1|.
CASSQVSEGNEQFF
TGTGCCAGCAGCCAAGTATCGGAGGGAAATGAGCAGTTCTTC
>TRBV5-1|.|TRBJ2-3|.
CASRQVSDTQYF
TGCGCCAGCAGGCAGGTCTCCGATACGCAGTATTTT
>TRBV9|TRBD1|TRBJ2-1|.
CASSPGTAYNEQFF
TGTGCCAGCAGCCCCGGGACAGCGTACAATGAGCAGTTCTTC
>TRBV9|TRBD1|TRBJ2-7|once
CASSVDHRQGAIYEQYF
TGTGCCAGCAGCGTAGACCATCGACAGGGGGCGATATACGAGCAGTACTTC
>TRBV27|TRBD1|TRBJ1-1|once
CASKTTGLGAFF
TGTGCCAGCAAAACGACAGGGCTCGGCGCTTTCTTT
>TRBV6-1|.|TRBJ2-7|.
CASSGGQGRDSQYF
TGTGCCAGCAGTGGGGGTCAGGGAAGGGATTCGCAGTACTTC
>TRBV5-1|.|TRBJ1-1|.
CASSLIGTNTEAFF
TGCGCCAGCAGCTTGATAGGGACGAACACTGAAGCTTTCTTT
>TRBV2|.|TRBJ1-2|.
CASSEARAGRGYTF
TGTGCCAGCAGTGAAGCGAGGGCAGGGCGAGGCTACACCTTC
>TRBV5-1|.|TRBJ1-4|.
CASSEGPSTNEKLFF
TGCGCCAGCAGCGAGGGACCCTCAACTAATGAAAAACTGTTTTTT
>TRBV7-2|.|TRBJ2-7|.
CASSFNRDAEQYF
TGTGCCAGCAGCTTTAACAGGGACGCCGAGCAGTACTTC
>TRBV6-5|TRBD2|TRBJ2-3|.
CASRLAGRTDTQYF
TGTGCCAGCAGGCTAGCGGGTCGCACAGATACGCAGTATTTT
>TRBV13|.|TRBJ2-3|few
CASSWGTDTQYF
TGTGCCAGCAGCTGGGGGACAGATACGCAGTATTTT
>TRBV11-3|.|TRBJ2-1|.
CASSLVLLPSSYNEQFF
TGTGCCAGCAGCTTAGTATTGCTCCCGAGCTCCTACAATGAGCAGTTCTTC
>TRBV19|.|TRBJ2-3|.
CASSIVYPDTQYF
TGTGCCAGTAGTATAGTTTACCCAGATACGCAGTATTTT
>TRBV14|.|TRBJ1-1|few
CASSRTGGREAFF
TGTGCCAGCAGTCGAACGGGAGGGAGAGAAGCTTTCTTT
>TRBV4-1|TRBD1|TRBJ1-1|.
CASSQVLGTGLEAFF
TGCGCCAGCAGCCAAGTTCTAGGGACAGGGCTCGAAGCTTTCTTT
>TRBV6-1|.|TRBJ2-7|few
CASGQINEQYF
TGTGCCAGCGGACAGATTAACGAGCAGTACTTC
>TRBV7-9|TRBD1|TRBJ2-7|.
CASSYGTGPYEQYF
TGTGCCAGCAGCTACGGGACAGGCCCCTACGAGCAGTACTTC
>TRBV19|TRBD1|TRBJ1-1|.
CASSMGQGARTEAFF
TGTGCCAGTAGTATGGGACAGGGGGCGCGGACTGAAGCTTTCTTT